This T cell receptor beta chain was recorded in a study of OX40 agonist ivuxolimab in advanced cancers. In germline, CDR1 is SGHAT, CDR2 FQNNGV. CDR3 length equals 11 residues. With 7 bases removed from V and 6 bases from J, the gap between germline ends came to 7 bases. General study findings and limits: Clonal expansion was seen in CD4+ and CD8+ blood T cells by week 6 at 0.1 to 3.0 mg/kg. The authors also found low normalized T-cell clonal expansion in some nonresponders.

In the case of this clone: Its antigen is unknown.

Here immunoSEQ multiplex PCR was the method, and the copy in TCRdb shows in-frame clones only, minus some. The repertoire includes about 15,000 clones, roughly 89% of them detected once, and around 64% sits in the top ten. The chain joins TRBV11-2 to TRBJ2-1; D gene ambiguous. This sample comprised CD4+ or CD8+ T cells sorted from blood, obtained in a trial of the OX40 agonist ivuxolimab. The clonotype was recovered from an adult with an advanced solid tumor such as melanoma, head and neck, liver or kidney cancer. The CDR3 coding sequence is TGTGCCAGCACTGAAGGCAATGAGCAGTTCTTC. Translated: CASTEGNEQFF.